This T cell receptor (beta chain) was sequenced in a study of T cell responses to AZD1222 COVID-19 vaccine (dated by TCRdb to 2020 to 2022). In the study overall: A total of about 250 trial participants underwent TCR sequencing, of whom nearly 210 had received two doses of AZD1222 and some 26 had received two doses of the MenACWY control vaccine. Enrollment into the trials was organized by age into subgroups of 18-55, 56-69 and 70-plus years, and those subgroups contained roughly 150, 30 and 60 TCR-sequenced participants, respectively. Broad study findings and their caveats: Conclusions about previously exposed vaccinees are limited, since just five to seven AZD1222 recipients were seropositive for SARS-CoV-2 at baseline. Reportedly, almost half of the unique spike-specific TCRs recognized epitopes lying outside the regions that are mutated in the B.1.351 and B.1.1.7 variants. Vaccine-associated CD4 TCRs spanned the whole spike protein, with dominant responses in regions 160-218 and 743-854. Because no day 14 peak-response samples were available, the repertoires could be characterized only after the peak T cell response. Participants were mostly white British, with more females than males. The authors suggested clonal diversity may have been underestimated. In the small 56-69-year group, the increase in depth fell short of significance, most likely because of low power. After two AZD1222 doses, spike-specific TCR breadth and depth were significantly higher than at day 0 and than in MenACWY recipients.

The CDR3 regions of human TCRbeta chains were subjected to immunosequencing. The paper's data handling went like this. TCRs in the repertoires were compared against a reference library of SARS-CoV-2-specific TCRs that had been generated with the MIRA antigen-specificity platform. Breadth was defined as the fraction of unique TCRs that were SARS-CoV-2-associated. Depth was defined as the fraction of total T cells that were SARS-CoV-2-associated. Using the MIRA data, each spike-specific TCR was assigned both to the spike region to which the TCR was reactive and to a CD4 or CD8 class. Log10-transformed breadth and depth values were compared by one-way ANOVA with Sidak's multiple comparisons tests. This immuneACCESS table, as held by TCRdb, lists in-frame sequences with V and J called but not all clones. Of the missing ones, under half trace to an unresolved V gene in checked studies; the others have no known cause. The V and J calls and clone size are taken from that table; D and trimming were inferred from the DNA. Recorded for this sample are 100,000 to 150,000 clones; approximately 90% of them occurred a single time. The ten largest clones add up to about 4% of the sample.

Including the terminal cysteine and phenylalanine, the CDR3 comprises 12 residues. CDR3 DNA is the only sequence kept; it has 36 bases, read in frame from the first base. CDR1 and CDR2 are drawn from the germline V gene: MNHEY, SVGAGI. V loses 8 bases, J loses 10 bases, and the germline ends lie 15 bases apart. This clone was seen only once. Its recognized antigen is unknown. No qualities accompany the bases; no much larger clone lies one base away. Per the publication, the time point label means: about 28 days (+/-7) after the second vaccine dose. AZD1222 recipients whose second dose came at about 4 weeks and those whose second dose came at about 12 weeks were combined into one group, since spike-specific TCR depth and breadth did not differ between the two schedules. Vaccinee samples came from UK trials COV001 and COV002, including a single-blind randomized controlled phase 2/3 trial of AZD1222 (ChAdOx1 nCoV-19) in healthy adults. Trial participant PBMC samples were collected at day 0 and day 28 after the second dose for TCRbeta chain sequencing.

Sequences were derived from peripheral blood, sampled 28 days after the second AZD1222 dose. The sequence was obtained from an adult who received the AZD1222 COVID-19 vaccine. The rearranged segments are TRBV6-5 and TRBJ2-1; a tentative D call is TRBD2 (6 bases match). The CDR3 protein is CASGEAPGEQFF. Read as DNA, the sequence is TGTGCCAGCGGGGAGGCCCCTGGGGAGCAGTTCTTC.